One sample yielded the 9 T cell receptor beta chains listed below, sequenced in a study of T cell responses to AZD1222 COVID-19 vaccine. The method was immunoSEQ multiplex PCR; TCRdb's version includes in-frame clones alone and lacks a portion of them. The data contain over 85,000 clones, around 90% of them singletons. This specimen was peripheral blood, taken on day 0 of AZD1222 vaccination. These receptors all stem from an adult in good health.

The J gene is TRBJ2-3, the V gene TRBV7-6; TRBD1 agrees at 9 bases. The CDR3 covers 20 residues. Unmatched junction bases numbered 22, after V lost 7 bases and J lost 2 bases. Per the germline V gene, CDR1 is SGHVS and CDR2 is FNYEAQ. The CDR3 loop reads CASTLSQDRGHRPTTDTQYF. Here the CDR3 DNA reads TGTGCCAGCACCCTAAGCCAGGACAGGGGCCACCGGCCAACCACAGATACGCAGTATTTT.

The chain uses TRBV3-1 (or the pseudogene TRBV3-2) and TRBJ1-2, with D tentatively TRBD1 (6 bases). Per the germline V gene, CDR1 is LGHDT and CDR2 is YNNKEL (reference sequence). CDR3 size: 13 residues. The V and J ends lost 1 base and 7 bases respectively, with 10 bases between them. The CDR3 loop is CASSQVSGAGYTF. DNA for the CDR3: TGTGCCAGCAGCCAAGTTTCGGGGGCTGGCTACACCTTC.

This chain uses TRBV7-3 with TRBJ2-5; D gene uncertain. Trimming shortened V by 0 bases and J by 5 bases, and 7 bases separated the two germline ends. Germline CDR1 reads SGHTA; CDR2 reads FQGTGA. This CDR3 is 13 amino acids long. The CDR3 protein is CASSLTPGETQYF. The CDR3, as DNA: TGTGCCAGCAGCTTAACCCCCGGGGAGACCCAGTACTTC.

This chain joins TRBV11-2 and TRBJ1-1, with D maybe TRBD1 (6 bases). The length of the CDR3 is 15 residues. CDR1 SGHAT and CDR2 FQNNGV come from the germline V gene. The V end was cut by 4 bases, the J end by 9 bases, with 21 bases between. CDR3 region: CASSSDSWGFEKAFF. The CDR3 DNA reads TGTGCCAGCAGCTCGGACAGTTGGGGGTTCGAGAAAGCTTTCTTT.

This chain joins TRBV24-1 and TRBJ1-1, with D possibly TRBD1 on 5 matching bases. The ends were cut back, 5 bases at V and 6 bases at J, with 12 bases in the middle. The CDR3 totals 13 residues. Per the germline V gene, CDR1 is KGHDR and CDR2 is SFDVKD. CDR3: CATSVRGRSEAFF. As DNA, the CDR3 is TGTGCCACCAGTGTAAGGGGTCGGTCTGAAGCTTTCTTT.

The table lists this clone with a few counts. An end of the junction differs from the germline gene, which may be a read error. J is TRBJ1-2 and V is TRBV5-5; 9 bases match TRBD1. Per the germline V gene, CDR1 is SGHKS and CDR2 is YYEKEE (reference sequence). The CDR3 is 12 residues long. CDR3 in DNA: TGTGCCAGCAGCCCGGGACAGGGTTTCCCTACGTTC. Protein sequence: CASSPGQGFPTF.

The V call is TRBV9, the J call TRBJ2-7; no definite D call. The V end was cut by 2 bases, the J end by 1 base, with 16 bases between. Germline V gene data show CDR1 as SGDLS and CDR2 as YYNGEE. This CDR3 contains 16 residues. In DNA form, the CDR3 reads TGTGCCAGCAGCGTGGTGAGCCAGGTGCCGTCCTACGAGCAGTACTTC. Its translation is CASSVVSQVPSYEQYF.

J is TRBJ2-7 and V is TRBV24-1; 10 bases map to TRBD1. The CDR3 runs 16 residues. Germline CDR1 reads KGHDR; CDR2 reads SFDVKD. With 4 bases clipped from V and 2 bases from J, the junction kept 7 bases outside the gene matches. Here the CDR3 DNA reads TGTGCCACCAGTGACCCGACAGGGGGCTTCCCCTACGAGCAGTACTTC. Its translation: CATSDPTGGFPYEQYF.

The V gene is TRBV2, the J gene TRBJ1-2; 10 bases fit TRBD1. CDR1 and CDR2 from the germline V gene are SNHLY and FYNNEI. The junction had 3 bases not matched to a gene; V was cut back by 3 bases and J by 2 bases. The CDR3 spans 15 residues. CDR3 sequence: CASSETGGGNYGYTF. In nucleotides, the CDR3 is TGTGCCAGCAGTGAGACAGGGGGCGGGAACTATGGCTACACCTTC.